These T cell receptor beta chains were read from a single sample in a study of T-cell reconstitution after alpha-beta-depleted transplantation in children. MiXCR, run by TCRdb on the PCR reads, gives a single entry per CDR3 protein. The data contain a few hundred thousand distinct CDR3 sequences, approximately 12% of them singletons. The sequencing here drew on PBMCs, mostly from graft donor cells, taken 360 days after TCRalphabeta/CD19-depleted stem cell transplant. These receptors were taken from a male patient younger than 18 who had a stem cell transplant for acute myeloid leukemia, so the T cells may come from the graft donor. CDR3s leave out the opening cysteine and the closing phenylalanine or tryptophan. A D gene is named only where the DNA matches it firmly.

CDR3: ASSVVPAPGDEQY
V: TRBV9
length: 13
D: -

CDR3: SVDFSSGSWNEQF
V: TRBV29-1
length: 13
D: TRBD2

CDR3: ASSLELDWRGTYYNEQF
V: TRBV12-3/TRBV12-4
length: 17
D: TRBD2

CDR3: ASMGDKLAGDTQY
V: TRBV5-1
length: 13
D: -

CDR3: ASTPKTANTEAF
V: TRBV7-9
length: 12
D: -

CDR3: ASSQERGGATNTGELF
V: TRBV3-1
length: 16
D: TRBD1

CDR3: ASSPKSWFFSYEQY
V: TRBV16
length: 14
D: -

CDR3: ASSLASGGGQY
V: TRBV7-6
length: 11
D: TRBD2

CDR3: ASSFRRGGNEQF
V: TRBV11-2
length: 12
D: -

CDR3: ATSDRRDTNEAF
V: TRBV24-1
length: 12
D: -

CDR3: ASSFTPDGTRGELF
V: TRBV6-5
length: 14
D: -

CDR3: ASSQSIPGPSRAVYEQY
V: TRBV23-1
length: 17
D: -

CDR3: ASSNSRTTLDEQY
V: TRBV2
length: 13
D: -

CDR3: ASRRGAGGPVSYEQY
V: TRBV27
length: 15
D: TRBD2

CDR3: ASSFRVAGNTIY
V: TRBV12-3/TRBV12-4
length: 12
D: -

CDR3: ASSQGSPGTHGYT
V: TRBV4-3
length: 13
D: -

CDR3: ASSLVMGSYEQY
V: TRBV7-8
length: 12
D: -

CDR3: AIGEATGGKGRSNQPQH
V: TRBV10-3
length: 17
D: TRBD1

CDR3: ASSIDGVYEQY
V: TRBV19
length: 11
D: -

CDR3: SATRDSTETQY
V: TRBV20-1
length: 11
D: TRBD1

CDR3: ASTRFGLASYEQY
V: TRBV27
length: 13
D: TRBD2

CDR3: ASSTGLAGGIQNTDTQY
V: TRBV5-1
length: 17
D: TRBD2

CDR3: ASNRGLAGNEQF
V: TRBV28
length: 12
D: TRBD2

CDR3: ASTGSGRALDTQY
V: TRBV25-1
length: 13
D: TRBD2

CDR3: ASSQDRQYNEQF
V: TRBV4-3
length: 12
D: -

CDR3: ASRKGRRQENTEAF
V: TRBV11-2
length: 14
D: -

CDR3: SARRSGGPGETQY
V: TRBV20-1
length: 13
D: TRBD2

CDR3: ASSSTIDAYNEQF
V: TRBV5-5
length: 13
D: -

CDR3: ASSFPGTGGETQY
V: TRBV5-6
length: 13
D: TRBD1

CDR3: ASSFATSGKGEQY
V: TRBV6-5
length: 13
D: TRBD2

CDR3: ASSPRGYNEQF
V: TRBV12-3/TRBV12-4
length: 11
D: -

CDR3: ASSAIEGPAGELF
V: TRBV7-2
length: 13
D: -

CDR3: ASSLGGPQPEQY
V: TRBV7-2
length: 12
D: -

CDR3: AMSQTGRYEQY
V: TRBV4-2
length: 11
D: -

CDR3: ASSLGGLVDLWVDTQY
V: TRBV7-8
length: 16
D: -

CDR3: ASSPTWQGRGY
V: TRBV12-3/TRBV12-4
length: 11
D: -

CDR3: ASSERGRAYNEQF
V: TRBV6-4
length: 13
D: TRBD2

CDR3: ASSQDPRGSYEQY
V: TRBV4-3
length: 13
D: -

CDR3: ASSTTDKIAKNIQY
V: TRBV7-9
length: 14
D: -

CDR3: SADDLGLTSGKLDEQY
V: TRBV20-1
length: 16
D: TRBD2

CDR3: ASSVIGGPPYNEQF
V: TRBV12-3/TRBV12-4
length: 14
D: -

CDR3: ASTLEPAGYAFTEAF
V: TRBV2
length: 15
D: -

CDR3: AAGGPGYEQY
V: TRBV7-8
length: 10
D: TRBD2